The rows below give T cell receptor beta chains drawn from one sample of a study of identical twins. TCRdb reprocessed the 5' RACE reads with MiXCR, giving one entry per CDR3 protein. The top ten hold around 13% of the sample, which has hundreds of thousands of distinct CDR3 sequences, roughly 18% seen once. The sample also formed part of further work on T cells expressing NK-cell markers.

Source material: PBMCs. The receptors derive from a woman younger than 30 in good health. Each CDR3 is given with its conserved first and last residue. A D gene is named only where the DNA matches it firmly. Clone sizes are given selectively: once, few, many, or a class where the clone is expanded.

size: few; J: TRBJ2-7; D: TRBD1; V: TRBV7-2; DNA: TGTGCCAGCAGCTCCCGACAGGGTTTTTACGAGCAGTACTTC; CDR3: CASSSRQGFYEQYF
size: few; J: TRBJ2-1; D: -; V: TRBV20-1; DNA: TGCAGTGCTAGTAGCGGACCGAGCTCCTACAATGAGCAGTTCTTC; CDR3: CSASSGPSSYNEQFF
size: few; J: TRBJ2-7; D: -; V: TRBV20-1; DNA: TGCAGTGCGCGGATCCAGGGTATGCTCTACGAGCAGTACTTC; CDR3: CSARIQGMLYEQYF
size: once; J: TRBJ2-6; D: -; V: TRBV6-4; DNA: TGTGCCAGCAGCGACACCCGGGGTCCAGGGGCCAACGTCCTGACTTTC; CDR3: CASSDTRGPGANVLTF
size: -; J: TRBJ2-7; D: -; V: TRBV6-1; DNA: TGTGCCAGCAGTCCCGCCGAAGTTTTCGCCCAGTACTTC; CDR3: CASSPAEVFAQYF
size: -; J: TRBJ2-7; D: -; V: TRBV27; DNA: TGTGCCAGCAGTTTCAATCAGGGCTACGAGCAGTACTTC; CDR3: CASSFNQGYEQYF
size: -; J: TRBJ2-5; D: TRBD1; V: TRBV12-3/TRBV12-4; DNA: TGTGCCAGCAGTTTACAACAGGGGGCGAGAGAGACCCAGTACTTC; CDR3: CASSLQQGARETQYF
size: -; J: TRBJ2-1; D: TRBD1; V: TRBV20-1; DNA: TGCAGTGCTACGACATCATCCCCCCCGGACAGGATCAACAATGAGCAGTTCTTC; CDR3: CSATTSSPPDRINNEQFF
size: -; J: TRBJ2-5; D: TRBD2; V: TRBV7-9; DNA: TGTGCCAGCATCTTAGAAGCGGGAGGCGAGACCCAGTACTTC; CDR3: CASILEAGGETQYF
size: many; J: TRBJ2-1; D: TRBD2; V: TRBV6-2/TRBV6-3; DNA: TGTGCCAGCACCGAACTAGCGGGAGCTTACTCCTACAATGAGCAGTTCTTC; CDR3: CASTELAGAYSYNEQFF
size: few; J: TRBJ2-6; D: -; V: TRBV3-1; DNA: TGTGCCAGCAGCCAAGATCCATCGGGGTACGGGGCCAACGTCCTGACTTTC; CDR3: CASSQDPSGYGANVLTF
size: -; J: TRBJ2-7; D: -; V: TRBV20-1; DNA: TGCAGTGCCCCGGACCGCCGAGACCACGAGCAGTACTTC; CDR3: CSAPDRRDHEQYF